A single sample is the source of the 3 T cell receptor beta chains below, sequenced in a study of tumor-infiltrating lymphocytes in primary liver carcinoma. Constant-region priming of around 500 ng total RNA yielded TCR beta cDNA. Three-round nested multiplex PCR performed with slightly modified ARM-PCR produced the TCR beta libraries. Investigators reported that the first two PCR rounds, at 10 to 11 cycles each, used TRBV1-TRBV30 forward primers with a C-beta reverse primer. TCRdb reprocessed the multiplex PCR reads with MiXCR, giving one entry per CDR3 protein. The sample lists 47,000 or so distinct CDR3 sequences, 70% to 80% occurring once. RNA and DNA were co-extracted from around 20-30 mg of unsorted bulk tissue. The sequenced sample consisted of liver tumor tissue from sampling region 3. Subset given: tumor region T3, left-lateral pole. The receptors stem from a man aged 35 to 55 with primary liver carcinoma and hepatitis B virus infection.

This clonotype showed up just once. One end of the junction varies from germline; a read error may be responsible. V usage is TRBV13 and J usage is TRBJ2-3; no firm D call. There are 13 residues in the CDR3. CDR1 PRHDT and CDR2 FYEKMQ come from the germline V gene (reference sequence). The DNA for the CDR3 is TGTGCCAGAAGCTTAGAGAGTGCAGATACGCAGTCTTTT. It specifies CARSLESADTQSF.

The chain combines TRBV12-3 or TRBV12-4 with TRBJ2-3; D not resolved. The CDR3 sequence is 15 residues long. The V gene lost 5 bases and the J gene lost 5 bases, with 17 bases spanning the gap. The CDR3 here is CASSLPNQFGDTQYF. CDR3 DNA sequence: TGTGCCAGCAGTCTACCTAACCAGTTCGGAGATACGCAGTATTTT.

About this clonotype: One junction end does not reproduce the germline sequence, and a read error may be involved. The V and J genes are TRBV28 and TRBJ2-7; D gene ambiguous. From germline, CDR1 is MDHEN and CDR2 SYDVKM. The CDR3 is 13 residues long. In nucleotides, the CDR3 is TGTACCAGCAGTCCAGGACGTATCTTCCAAGGGTACTTC. Encoded protein: CTSSPGRIFQGYF.